These T cell receptor beta chains were read from a single sample in a study of chemoradiotherapy in HPV16-positive cancers. Produced via immunoSEQ multiplex PCR; TCRdb's table is partial and in-frame only. The sample yields around 5,800 clones, about 88% seen once. Sequenced here: tumor tissue, sampled from a patient who underwent chemoradiotherapy. The origin of the receptors is a human donor with HPV-associated anogenital cancer. The conserved cysteine and the conserved F or W are not part of the CDR3 here. The D gene is left open where the match is weak. Rows give clone size only sometimes, using once, few, many, or a class for an expanded clone.

V	J	size	D	CDR3
TRBV27	TRBJ2-3	once	.	ASSFVGSTDTQY
TRBV7-2	TRBJ2-1	.	TRBD2	ASSSATSGGDEQF
TRBV19	TRBJ2-3	.	.	ASKKDGGDTQY
TRBV7-6	TRBJ2-7	.	.	ASSLVGDYEQY
TRBV29-1	TRBJ1-2	few	.	SVVGGNGYT
TRBV4-3	TRBJ2-7	once	.	ASSRGTRDKEQY
TRBV19	TRBJ2-1	.	.	ASSTPGGDYNEQF
TRBV2	TRBJ2-1	.	TRBD2	ASSEAKLAGGGQF
TRBV28	TRBJ2-2	once	TRBD1	ASSGGGQGNTGELF
TRBV18	TRBJ2-5	.	.	ASSPGTRGETQY
TRBV28	TRBJ1-1	.	TRBD1	ASTLTGLGTEAF
TRBV10-3	TRBJ1-3	.	TRBD1	AIRQGAGNTIY
TRBV7-3	TRBJ2-5	.	TRBD1	ASSPQGTGGSQETQY
TRBV9	TRBJ2-1	.	TRBD2	ASSPQAVAGVGEQF
TRBV25-1	TRBJ2-7	.	TRBD2	ASRRGGVYEQY
TRBV28	TRBJ2-7	.	.	ASSWERSSGYEQY
TRBV27	TRBJ1-1	.	.	ASSLTGINTEAF